The 8 T cell receptor beta chains below all came from one sample that was sequenced in a study of blood T cell repertoires in COVID-19. Sequencing used immunoSEQ multiplex PCR; TCRdb keeps in-frame clones, though not all of them. This table holds approximately 100,000 clones, more than 80% found once. Sequencing input: peripheral blood. These receptors all stem from a man between 60 and 75 years old with acute or convalescent COVID-19.

This rearrangement joins TRBV6-1 to TRBJ2-5; 9 bases are a match to TRBD2. The CDR3 is 15 amino acids. The germline gives CDR1 MNHNS, CDR2 SASEGT. V was clipped by 4 bases and J by 2 bases; unmatched bases: 5. DNA of the CDR3: TGTGCCAGCAGTGTAGCGGGAGCGTTACAAGAGACCCAGTACTTC. Amino acids: CASSVAGALQETQYF.

This sequence joins TRBV28 and TRBJ1-3, with 7 bases fitting TRBD1. J gave up 4 bases and V 8 bases, and 14 bases lay outside the gene matches. The CDR3 spans 16 residues. The germline V gene has CDR1 MDHEN and CDR2 SYDVKM. CDR3 in amino acids: CASLLGDRALGNTIYF. In DNA form, the CDR3 reads TGTGCCAGCTTACTCGGTGACAGGGCCTTAGGAAACACCATATATTTT.

The genes are TRBV5-5 and TRBJ2-7, with D uncertain. The CDR3 runs 12 residues. The V gene lost 2 bases and the J gene lost 3 bases, with 6 bases spanning the gap. CDR1 SGHKS and CDR2 YYEKEE come from the germline V gene (reference sequence). The chain's CDR3 is CASSFEHYEQYV. In DNA form, the CDR3 reads TGTGCCAGCAGCTTTGAGCACTACGAGCAGTACGTC.

This chain joins TRBV15 and TRBJ2-1, with TRBD2 matching 7 bases. The CDR3 is made up of 15 amino acids. CDR1 LNHNV and CDR2 YYDKDF come from the germline V gene (reference sequence). The V and J ends lost 3 bases and 3 bases, in that order; junction bases with no gene match: 5. Here the CDR3 reads CATSRGSGNYNEQFF. The DNA of the CDR3 is TGTGCCACCAGCAGGGGCAGCGGGAACTACAATGAGCAGTTCTTC.

The J gene is TRBJ1-1, the V gene TRBV27; D not resolved. V was pared by 3 bases and J by 0 bases, with 8 bases between. CDR3 length: 14 amino acids. CDR1 MNHEY and CDR2 SMNVEV come from the germline V gene (reference sequence). The CDR3 sequence: CASSLAGLNTEAFF. CDR3 nucleotide sequence: TGTGCCAGCAGTTTGGCGGGGTTGAACACTGAAGCTTTCTTT.

The CDR3 DNA sequence: TGCGCCAGCAGCCTAGGGGTTCAGCCCCAGCATTTT. Translating it yields CASSLGVQPQHF. The rearrangement uses TRBV10-2 and TRBJ1-5; D may be TRBD1 (5 bases). CDR1 WSHSY and CDR2 SAAADI come from the germline V gene. Trimming took 6 bases from V and 6 from J, leaving 9 bases between them. The CDR3 contains 12 residues.

This chain joins TRBV11-3 and TRBJ2-3; no clear D. Per the germline V gene, CDR1 is SGHNT and CDR2 is YENEEA. V lost 1 base and J 0 bases, leaving 5 bases between the germline ends. The CDR3 runs to 14 residues. The CDR3 is CASSLGASTDTQYF. Here the CDR3 DNA reads TGTGCCAGCAGCTTAGGAGCTAGCACAGATACGCAGTATTTT.

Notes on this clone: Other nucleotide sequences from this sample produce the same CDR3. V gene TRBV5-1 combines with J gene TRBJ2-7; D may be TRBD1 (7 bases). This CDR3 region has 14 residues. Germline values: CDR1 SGHRS, CDR2 YFSETQ. V was trimmed by 0 bases and J by 3 bases, leaving 10 bases between them. The CDR3 DNA reads as TGCGCCAGCAGCTTGGGACAGGGACTCTACGAGCAGTACTTC. It codes for CASSLGQGLYEQYF.